This is a list of T cell receptor beta chains from one sample in a study of T cells in Graves' hyperthyroidism and ophthalmopathy. Using its own MiXCR run on the multiplex PCR reads, TCRdb lists one record per CDR3 protein. The sample holds about 480,000 distinct CDR3 sequences, 13% to 15% seen once. Sequencing used blood. The receptor set was obtained from a woman younger than 30 with Graves' hyperthyroidism. The CDR3 runs from the conserved cysteine through the conserved F or W. Each record gives: D gene, clone size, V gene, J gene, CDR3 protein, CDR3 DNA. The D gene is left open where the match is weak. Size is stated for part of the rows, as once, few or many counts, or as a class when the clone is expanded.

d_call: NA
clone_size: many
v_call: TRBV20-1
j_call: TRBJ1-6
cdr3_aa: CSARDTGARNSPLHF
cdr3_nt: TGCAGTGCTAGAGATACCGGGGCCAGAAATTCACCCCTCCACTTT

d_call: TRBD2
clone_size: many
v_call: TRBV10-2
j_call: TRBJ2-1
cdr3_aa: CASSRLAGVSNEQFF
cdr3_nt: TGCGCCAGCAGCCGACTAGCGGGAGTTTCTAATGAGCAGTTCTTC

d_call: NA
clone_size: many
v_call: TRBV12-3/TRBV12-4
j_call: TRBJ2-1
cdr3_aa: CASSLPGREQFF
cdr3_nt: TGTGCCAGCAGTCTTCCGGGCCGGGAGCAGTTCTTC

d_call: TRBD2
clone_size: NA
v_call: TRBV12-3/TRBV12-4
j_call: TRBJ2-1
cdr3_aa: CASQPSGLAGGEQFF
cdr3_nt: TGTGCCAGCCAACCCTCGGGGTTAGCGGGAGGGGAGCAGTTCTTC

d_call: NA
clone_size: many
v_call: TRBV12-3/TRBV12-4
j_call: TRBJ2-1
cdr3_aa: CASRNPNLAWEQFF
cdr3_nt: TGTGCCAGCAGAAACCCTAACCTAGCGTGGGAGCAGTTCTTC

d_call: NA
clone_size: many
v_call: TRBV11-2
j_call: TRBJ1-2
cdr3_aa: CASSANLVDYGYTF
cdr3_nt: TGTGCCAGCAGCGCAAACTTAGTGGACTATGGCTACACCTTC

d_call: TRBD2
clone_size: NA
v_call: TRBV14
j_call: TRBJ2-7
cdr3_aa: CASSFFSGRSYEQYF
cdr3_nt: TGTGCCAGCAGCTTTTTTAGCGGGAGATCCTACGAGCAGTACTTC

d_call: NA
clone_size: many
v_call: TRBV24-1
j_call: TRBJ2-2
cdr3_aa: CAGGSVHTGELFF
cdr3_nt: TGTGCCGGAGGGTCCGTCCACACCGGGGAGCTGTTTTTT

d_call: TRBD2
clone_size: NA
v_call: TRBV15
j_call: TRBJ2-1
cdr3_aa: CATSRAVAGGFYNEQFF
cdr3_nt: TGTGCCACCAGCAGAGCAGTAGCGGGAGGTTTCTACAATGAGCAGTTCTTC

d_call: NA
clone_size: many
v_call: TRBV7-3
j_call: TRBJ2-6
cdr3_aa: CASSFSGVARSGANVLTF
cdr3_nt: TGTGCCAGCAGCTTTTCCGGGGTAGCCCGCTCTGGGGCCAACGTCCTGACTTTC

d_call: NA
clone_size: many
v_call: TRBV15
j_call: TRBJ1-1
cdr3_aa: CATSPGTGTEAFF
cdr3_nt: TGTGCCACCAGCCCAGGAACGGGAACTGAAGCTTTCTTT

d_call: NA
clone_size: many
v_call: TRBV7-3
j_call: TRBJ2-3
cdr3_aa: CASSSHRDGTTDTQYF
cdr3_nt: TGTGCCAGCAGCTCGCACCGGGACGGTACCACAGATACGCAGTATTTT

d_call: NA
clone_size: NA
v_call: TRBV7-3
j_call: TRBJ2-1
cdr3_aa: CASSLTSWSYNEQFF
cdr3_nt: TGTGCCAGCAGTCTTACTAGTTGGTCCTACAATGAGCAGTTCTTC

d_call: TRBD1
clone_size: many
v_call: TRBV11-2
j_call: TRBJ2-7
cdr3_aa: CASSPGTGVNEQYF
cdr3_nt: TGTGCCAGCAGTCCCGGGACAGGGGTGAACGAGCAGTACTTC

d_call: NA
clone_size: few
v_call: TRBV6-1
j_call: TRBJ2-7
cdr3_aa: CASSEQGTYEQYF
cdr3_nt: TGTGCCAGCAGTGAACAGGGGACCTACGAGCAGTACTTC

d_call: NA
clone_size: NA
v_call: TRBV29-1
j_call: TRBJ2-7
cdr3_aa: CSANSFSAHEQYF
cdr3_nt: TGCAGCGCAAATTCGTTTTCCGCCCACGAGCAGTACTTC

d_call: NA
clone_size: NA
v_call: TRBV12-3/TRBV12-4
j_call: TRBJ1-2
cdr3_aa: CASSLGRGGNGYTF
cdr3_nt: TGTGCCAGCAGTTTAGGTCGGGGGGGGAATGGCTACACCTTC

d_call: NA
clone_size: many
v_call: TRBV3-1
j_call: TRBJ2-1
cdr3_aa: CASSLRGGRVEQFF
cdr3_nt: TGTGCCAGCAGCCTCCGAGGGGGGCGGGTTGAGCAGTTCTTC

d_call: NA
clone_size: many
v_call: TRBV30
j_call: TRBJ1-2
cdr3_aa: CAWSSGSHGYTF
cdr3_nt: TGTGCCTGGAGTTCAGGATCCCATGGCTACACCTTC

d_call: TRBD2
clone_size: NA
v_call: TRBV24-1
j_call: TRBJ2-1
cdr3_aa: CATSAPTGDFSGRSAYNEQFF
cdr3_nt: TGTGCCACCAGTGCCCCAACAGGGGATTTTAGCGGGAGGTCGGCCTACAATGAGCAGTTCTTC